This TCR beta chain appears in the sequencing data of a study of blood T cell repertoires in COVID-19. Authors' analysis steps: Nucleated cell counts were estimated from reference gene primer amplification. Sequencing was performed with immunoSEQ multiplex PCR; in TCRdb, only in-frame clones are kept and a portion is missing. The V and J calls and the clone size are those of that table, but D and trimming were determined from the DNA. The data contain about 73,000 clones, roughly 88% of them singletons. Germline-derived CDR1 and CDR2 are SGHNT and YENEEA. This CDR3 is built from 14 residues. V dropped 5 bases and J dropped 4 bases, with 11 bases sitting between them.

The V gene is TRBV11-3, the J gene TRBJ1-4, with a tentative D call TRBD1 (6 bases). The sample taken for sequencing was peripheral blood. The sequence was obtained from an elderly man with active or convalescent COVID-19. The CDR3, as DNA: TGTGCCAGCAGCGTGGGAGGGGGTAATGAAAAACTGTTTTTT. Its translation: CASSVGGGNEKLFF.